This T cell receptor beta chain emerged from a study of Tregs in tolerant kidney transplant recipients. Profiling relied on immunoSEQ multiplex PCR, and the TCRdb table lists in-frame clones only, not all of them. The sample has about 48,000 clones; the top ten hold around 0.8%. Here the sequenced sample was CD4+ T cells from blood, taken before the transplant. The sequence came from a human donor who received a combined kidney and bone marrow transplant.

The CDR3 sequence: CASSAARANTDTQYF. CDR3 DNA (partial): TGTGCCAGTAGTGCTGCGCGGGCAAACACAGATACG. The genes are TRBV19 and TRBJ2-3, with a weak D call TRBD2 (5 bases). The read finishes 3 residues shy of the CDR3 end, and the germline J gene is used to complete it. Germline CDR1 and CDR2: LNHDA and SQIVND (reference sequence). Trimming left V 5 bases short and J 2 bases short, with 14 bases between. The CDR3 is 15 amino acids.